This TCR beta chain was obtained from a study of T cell responses to AZD1222 COVID-19 vaccine. As to this clone: Its antigen is not known.

The analysis combined second doses at about 4 or about 12 weeks. This table comes from immunoSEQ multiplex PCR, and its TCRdb copy is limited to in-frame clones, with some not included. The repertoire holds 100,000 to 120,000 clones, more than 70% seen once, with approximately 6.9% in the top ten. Notes on the study in general: Donors in the cohort were predominantly white British and more often female, and clonal diversity was possibly underestimated.

The sequenced sample was peripheral blood, obtained 28 days after the second AZD1222 dose. The sequence was obtained from an adult who received the AZD1222 COVID-19 vaccine.

CDR3 loop: CASSRGQEIEAFF. The CDR3 coding sequence is TGCGCCAGCAGCCGGGGACAGGAGATTGAAGCTTTCTTT. J is TRBJ1-1 and V is TRBV5-1; the match to TRBD1 covers 8 bases. Germline values: CDR1 SGHRS, CDR2 YFSETQ. The CDR3 covers 13 residues. V lost 4 bases to trimming and J lost 7 bases; unmatched junction nucleotides: 6.